This T cell receptor (beta chain) was found in a study of identical twins. Healthy Caucasians, and only they, were the donors. The sample holds a few counts of this clonotype. TCRdb itself ran the 5' RACE reads through MiXCR, one entry per CDR3 protein. This sample yields around 1.7 million distinct CDR3 sequences, of which about 32% are seen a single time; about 0.27% belongs to the top ten. The CDR3 totals 14 residues. The germline gives CDR1 MDHEN, CDR2 SYDVKM. Trimming shortened V by 3 bases and J by 7 bases, and 16 bases separated the two germline ends. Sequences were obtained from cord blood. This clonotype was sampled from a newborn girl in good health. The chain combines TRBV28 with TRBJ2-7; D is uncertain. The CDR3: CASSFYGAYNEQYF. CDR3 coding DNA: TGTGCCAGCAGTTTCTATGGCGCCTACAATGAGCAGTACTTC.